This T cell receptor beta chain was identified during a study of blood T cell repertoires in COVID-19. Seattle-derived patients entered the study during active infection and were followed longitudinally. V was clipped by 2 bases and J by 6 bases; unmatched bases: 2. Germline V gene sequence: CDR1 KGHSH, CDR2 LQKENI. The CDR3 length is 13 residues. Concerning this clone: Other nucleotide sequences from this sample produce the same CDR3.

Original data processing: Estimation of nucleated cell counts relied on the amplification of reference gene primers. Measured with immunoSEQ multiplex PCR; TCRdb has only the in-frame clones, and not every one. V, J and clone size derive from that table, while D and trimming were established from the DNA sequence. The data show about 200,000 clones, with roughly 77% seen just once and about 6.5% held by the top ten. The material sequenced was peripheral blood. The sequence was collected from a woman in her forties with COVID-19, enrolled during active disease. V is TRBV18 and J is TRBJ1-2; 8 bases match TRBD1. The CDR3 DNA follows: TGTGCCAGCTCACCAGACAGGGGTCATGGCTACACCTTC. It specifies CASSPDRGHGYTF.